This T cell receptor (beta chain) stems from a study of cytotoxic CD8 clonotypes in ibrutinib-treated CLL. Study summary: Outcomes included 24 partial and 2 complete responses; after median about 5.5 years, approximately 15 stayed remitted and approximately 12 progressed. Sequenced samples delivered averages of around 250,000 productive templates and roughly 100,000 productive rearrangements.

Findings and limits, study-wide: There were differences in sampling times between sustained-remission and progressing patients. There were few public clonotypes, and on treatment they contracted or stayed stable.

This clone was picked up a small number of times. The antigen is unknown. The germline V and J ends were trimmed by 4 bases and 5 bases, with 18 bases remaining between them. This CDR3 is 16 amino acids long. Germline CDR1 is SGHRS and CDR2 is YFSETQ. The table came from immunoSEQ multiplex PCR; TCRdb's copy has only in-frame clones and leaves some out. The sample holds 12,000 to 15,000 clones, about 55% seen once. This sequence was found in a human donor with chronic lymphocytic leukemia. The chain has TRBV5-1 and TRBJ1-4, with D perhaps TRBD1 (5 bases). Sequencing was performed on PBMCs, taken at a roughly 22-month disease-progression time point, from a patient treated with ibrutinib. The CDR3 reads CASSVAPGRRNEKLFF. CDR3 in DNA: TGCGCCAGCAGCGTAGCCCCGGGACGTAGGAATGAAAAACTGTTTTTT.